The T cell receptor beta chain described here comes from a study of cytomegalovirus exposure and HLA in healthy donors. TCRdb's copy holds only in-frame clones and misses some; the assay was immunoSEQ multiplex PCR. This table has about 150,000 clones, around 84% appearing once. The CDR3 runs to 13 residues. V was cut by 3 bases and J by 9 bases, with 12 bases left in between. Germline V gene data show CDR1 as LNHDA and CDR2 as SQIVND (reference sequence). This sequence originates from a human donor in good health. This chain uses TRBV19 with TRBJ2-1; a weak D match, TRBD1 (5 bases). The specimen was PBMCs. The DNA for the CDR3 is TGTGCCAGTAGTATTACAGGAGCCTCTGAGCAGTTCTTC. Amino acids: CASSITGASEQFF. Full variable domain (rest looked up from reference TRBV19 and TRBJ2-1): DGGITQSPKYLFRKEGQNVTLSCEQNLNHDAMYWYRQDPGQGLRLIYYSQIVNDFQKGDIAEGYSVSREKKESFPLTVTSAQKNPTAFYLCASSITGASEQFFGPGTRLTVL.